This entry features one T cell receptor beta chain sequence. CDR1 and CDR2 (germline): LNHDA, SQIVND (reference sequence). J was trimmed by 4 bases and V by 3 bases; bases with no gene match: 3. The CDR3 is 15 amino acids. Data came from immunoSEQ multiplex PCR; TCRdb stores just in-frame clones and leaves some out. Of about 410,000 clones listed, 80% to 95% were seen once; the top ten hold about 6.3%. The entry originates in a study of control samples from healthy donors and cancer patients. Sequencing was done on a sample of PBMCs. The TCR originated in a man in his forties with head and neck cancer. The rearrangement uses TRBV19 and TRBJ2-3; TRBD1 matches 11 bases. The CDR3 loop reads CASSIRTGGPDTQYF. The CDR3 coding sequence is TGTGCCAGTAGTATTCGGACAGGGGGCCCAGATACGCAGTATTTT.